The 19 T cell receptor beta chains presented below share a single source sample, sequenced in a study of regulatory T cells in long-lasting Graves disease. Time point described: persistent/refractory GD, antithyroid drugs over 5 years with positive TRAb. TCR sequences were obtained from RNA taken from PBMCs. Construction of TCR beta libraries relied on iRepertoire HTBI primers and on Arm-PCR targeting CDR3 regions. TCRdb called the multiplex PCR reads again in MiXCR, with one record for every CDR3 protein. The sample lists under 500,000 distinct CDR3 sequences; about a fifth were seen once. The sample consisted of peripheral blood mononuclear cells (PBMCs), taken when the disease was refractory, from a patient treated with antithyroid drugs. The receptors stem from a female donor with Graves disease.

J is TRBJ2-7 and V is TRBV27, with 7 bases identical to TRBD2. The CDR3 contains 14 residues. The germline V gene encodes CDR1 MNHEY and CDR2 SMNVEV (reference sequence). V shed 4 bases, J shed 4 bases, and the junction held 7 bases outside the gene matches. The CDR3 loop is CASSYVGLEYEQYF. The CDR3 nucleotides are TGTGCCAGCAGTTATGTTGGACTAGAGTACGAGCAGTACTTC.

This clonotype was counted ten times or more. The CDR3 loop reads CASSLARGYGGYTF. CDR3 bases: TGTGCCAGCAGTTTAGCTCGGGGGTATGGTGGCTACACCTTC. The chain recombines TRBV12-3 or TRBV12-4 with TRBJ1-2; tentative D call: TRBD1 (5 bases). With 0 bases removed from V and 7 bases from J, the gap between germline ends came to 12 bases. The CDR3 has 14 residues.

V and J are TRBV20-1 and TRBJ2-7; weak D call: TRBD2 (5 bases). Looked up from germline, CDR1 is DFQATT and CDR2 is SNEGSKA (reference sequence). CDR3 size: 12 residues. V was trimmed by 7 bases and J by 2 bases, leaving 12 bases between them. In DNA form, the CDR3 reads TGCAGTGTTTTAAAAGCGGCCTACGAGCAGTACTTC. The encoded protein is CSVLKAAYEQYF.

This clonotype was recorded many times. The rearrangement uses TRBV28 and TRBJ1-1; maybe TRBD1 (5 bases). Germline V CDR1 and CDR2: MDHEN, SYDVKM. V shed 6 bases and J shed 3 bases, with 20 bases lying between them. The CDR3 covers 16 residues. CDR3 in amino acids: CASSSGGLRTYTEAFF. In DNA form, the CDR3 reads TGTGCCAGCAGCTCCGGGGGTTTACGTACCTACACTGAAGCTTTCTTT.

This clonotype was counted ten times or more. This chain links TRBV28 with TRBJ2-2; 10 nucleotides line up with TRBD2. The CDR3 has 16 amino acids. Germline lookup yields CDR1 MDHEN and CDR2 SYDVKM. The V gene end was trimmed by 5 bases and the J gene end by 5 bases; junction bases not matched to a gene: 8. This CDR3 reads CASSPSGRAGTGELFF. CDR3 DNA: TGTGCCAGCAGTCCCAGCGGGAGGGCCGGGACCGGGGAGCTGTTTTTT.

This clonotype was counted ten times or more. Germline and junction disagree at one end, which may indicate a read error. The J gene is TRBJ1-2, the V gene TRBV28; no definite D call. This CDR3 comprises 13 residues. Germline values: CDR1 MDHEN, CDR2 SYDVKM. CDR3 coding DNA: TGCGCCAGCAGCCTTGGACCAGGCTATGGCTACACCTTC. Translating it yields CASSLGPGYGYTF.

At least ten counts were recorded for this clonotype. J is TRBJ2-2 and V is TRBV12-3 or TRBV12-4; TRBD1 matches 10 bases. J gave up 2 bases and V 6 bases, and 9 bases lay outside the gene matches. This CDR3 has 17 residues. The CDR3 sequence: CASSTPGDRGNTGELFF. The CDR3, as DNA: TGTGCCAGCAGCACCCCGGGGGACAGGGGTAACACCGGGGAGCTGTTTTTT.

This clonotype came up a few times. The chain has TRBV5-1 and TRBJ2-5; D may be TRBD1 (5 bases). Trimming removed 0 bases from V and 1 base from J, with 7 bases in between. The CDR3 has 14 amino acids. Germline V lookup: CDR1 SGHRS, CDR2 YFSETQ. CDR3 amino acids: CASSLAQAQETQYF. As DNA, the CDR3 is TGCGCCAGCAGCTTGGCACAGGCCCAAGAGACCCAGTACTTC.

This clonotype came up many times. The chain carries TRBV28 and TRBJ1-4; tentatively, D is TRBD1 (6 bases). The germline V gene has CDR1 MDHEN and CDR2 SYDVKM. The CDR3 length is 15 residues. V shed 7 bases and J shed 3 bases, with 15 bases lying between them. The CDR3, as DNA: TGTGCCAGCACCTCCCCAGGGGAGGCTAATGAAAAACTGTTTTTT. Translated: CASTSPGEANEKLFF. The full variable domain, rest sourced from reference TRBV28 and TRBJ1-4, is DVKVTQSSRYLVKRTGEKVFLECVQDMDHENMFWYRQDPGLGLRLIYFSYDVKMKEKGDIPEGYSVSREKKERFSLILESASTNQTSMYLCASTSPGEANEKLFFGSGTQLSVL.

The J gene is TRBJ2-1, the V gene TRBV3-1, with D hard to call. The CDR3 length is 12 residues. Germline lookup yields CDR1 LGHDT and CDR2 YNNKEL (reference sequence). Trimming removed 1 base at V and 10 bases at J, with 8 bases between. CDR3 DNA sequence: TGTGCCAGCAGCCAAGTGCCGCGGGAGCAGTTCTTC. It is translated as CASSQVPREQFF.

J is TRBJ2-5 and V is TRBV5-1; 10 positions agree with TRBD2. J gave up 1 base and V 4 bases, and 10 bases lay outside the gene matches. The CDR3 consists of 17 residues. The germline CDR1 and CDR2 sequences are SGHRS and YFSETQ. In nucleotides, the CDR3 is TGCGCCAGCAGCCCTAGACTAGCGGGCGGCCGCCAAGAGACCCAGTACTTC. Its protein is CASSPRLAGGRQETQYF.

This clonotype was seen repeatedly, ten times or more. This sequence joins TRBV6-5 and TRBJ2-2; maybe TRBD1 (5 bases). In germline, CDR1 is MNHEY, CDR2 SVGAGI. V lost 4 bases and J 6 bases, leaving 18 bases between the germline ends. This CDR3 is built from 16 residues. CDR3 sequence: CASSFQGRSFAGELFF. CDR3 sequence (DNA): TGTGCCAGCAGTTTCCAGGGAAGGAGTTTCGCCGGGGAGCTGTTTTTT.

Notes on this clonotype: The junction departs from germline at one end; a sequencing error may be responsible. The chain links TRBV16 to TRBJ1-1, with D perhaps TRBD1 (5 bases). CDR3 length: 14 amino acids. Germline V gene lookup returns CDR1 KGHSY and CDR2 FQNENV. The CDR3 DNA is TGTGCCAGCAGCCTGGACACGCGGTACACTGAAGCTTCCTTT. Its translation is CASSLDTRYTEASF.

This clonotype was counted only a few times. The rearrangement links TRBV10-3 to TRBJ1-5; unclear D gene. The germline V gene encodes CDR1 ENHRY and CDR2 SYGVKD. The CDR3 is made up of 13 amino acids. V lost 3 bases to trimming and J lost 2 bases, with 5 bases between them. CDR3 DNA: TGTGCCATCAGTGACCGGGGCAATCAGCCCCAGCATTTT. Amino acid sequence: CAISDRGNQPQHF.

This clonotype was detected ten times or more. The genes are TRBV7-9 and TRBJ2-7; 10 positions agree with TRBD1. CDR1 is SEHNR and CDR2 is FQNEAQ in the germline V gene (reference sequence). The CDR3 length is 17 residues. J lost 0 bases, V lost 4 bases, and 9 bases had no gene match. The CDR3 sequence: CASSYPPDRGPSYEQYF. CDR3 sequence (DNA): TGTGCCAGCAGCTACCCGCCCGACAGGGGGCCCTCCTACGAGCAGTACTTC.

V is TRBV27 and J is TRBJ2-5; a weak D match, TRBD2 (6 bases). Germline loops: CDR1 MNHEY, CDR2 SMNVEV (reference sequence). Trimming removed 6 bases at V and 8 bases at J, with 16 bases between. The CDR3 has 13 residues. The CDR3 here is CASSGGVGLTQYF. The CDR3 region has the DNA TGTGCCAGCAGCGGAGGGGTGGGGTTAACCCAGTACTTC.

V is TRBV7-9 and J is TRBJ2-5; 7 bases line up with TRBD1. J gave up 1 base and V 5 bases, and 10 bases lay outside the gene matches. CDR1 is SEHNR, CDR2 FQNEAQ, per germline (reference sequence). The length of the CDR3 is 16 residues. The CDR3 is CASSPEQGEGQETQYF. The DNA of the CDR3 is TGTGCCAGCAGCCCCGAGCAGGGGGAAGGCCAAGAGACCCAGTACTTC.

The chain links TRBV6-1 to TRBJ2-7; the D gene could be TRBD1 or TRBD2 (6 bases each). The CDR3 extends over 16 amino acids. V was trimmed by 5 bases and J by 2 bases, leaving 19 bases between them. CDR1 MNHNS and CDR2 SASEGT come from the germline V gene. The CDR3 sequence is CASSPWGAEGPYEQYF. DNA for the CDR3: TGTGCCAGCAGTCCCTGGGGGGCCGAGGGGCCCTACGAGCAGTACTTC.

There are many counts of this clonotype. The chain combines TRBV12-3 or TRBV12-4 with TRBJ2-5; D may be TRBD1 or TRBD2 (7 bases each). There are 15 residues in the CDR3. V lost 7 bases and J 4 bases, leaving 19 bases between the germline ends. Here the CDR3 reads CASTQGEGQGETQYF. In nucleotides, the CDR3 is TGTGCCAGCACCCAGGGGGAGGGCCAAGGAGAGACCCAGTACTTC.